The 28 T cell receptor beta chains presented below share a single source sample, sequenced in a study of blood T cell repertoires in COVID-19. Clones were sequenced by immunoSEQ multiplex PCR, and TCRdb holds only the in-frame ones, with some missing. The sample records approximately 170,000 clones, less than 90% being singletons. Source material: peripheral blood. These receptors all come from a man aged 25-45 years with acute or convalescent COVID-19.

The CDR3 reads CASSYSVTSGGDKNIQYF. CDR3 nucleotide sequence: TGTGCCAGCAGTTACTCGGTGACTAGCGGGGGGGACAAAAACATTCAGTACTTC. This chain uses TRBV6-2 or TRBV6-3 with TRBJ2-4; 14 bases line up with TRBD2. The CDR3 has 18 amino acids. In germline, CDR1 is MNHEY, CDR2 SVGEGT. The trim removed 0 bases at V and 3 bases at J, leaving 4 bases unmatched.

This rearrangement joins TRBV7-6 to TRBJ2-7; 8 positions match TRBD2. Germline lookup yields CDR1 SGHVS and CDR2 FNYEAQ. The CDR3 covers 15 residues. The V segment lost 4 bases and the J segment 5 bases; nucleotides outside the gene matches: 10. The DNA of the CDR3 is TGTGCCAGCAGCTCCCTAGCGGGTTTGCCTGACGAGCAGTACTTC. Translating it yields CASSSLAGLPDEQYF.

The CDR3 protein is CASSVSTGEETQYF. In DNA form, the CDR3 reads TGTGCCAGCAGCGTTTCGACAGGTGAAGAGACCCAGTACTTC. V gene TRBV9 combines with J gene TRBJ2-5; weak D call: TRBD1 (6 bases). V gave up 2 bases and J gave up 3 bases, with 11 bases separating them. From germline, CDR1 is SGDLS and CDR2 YYNGEE. There are 14 residues in the CDR3.

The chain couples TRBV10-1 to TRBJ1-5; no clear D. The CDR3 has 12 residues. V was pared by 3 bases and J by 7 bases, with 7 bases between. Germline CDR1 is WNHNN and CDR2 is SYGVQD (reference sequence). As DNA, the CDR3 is TGCGCCAGCAGTGAACCCGAGCAGCCCCAGCATTTT. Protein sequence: CASSEPEQPQHF.

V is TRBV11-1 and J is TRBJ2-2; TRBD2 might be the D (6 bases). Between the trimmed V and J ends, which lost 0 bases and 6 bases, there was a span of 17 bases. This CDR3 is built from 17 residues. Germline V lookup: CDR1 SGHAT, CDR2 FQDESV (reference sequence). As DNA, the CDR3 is TGTGCCAGCAGCTTAGCGGCCCCTTGGGAGGTTGCCGGGGAGCTGTTTTTT. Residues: CASSLAAPWEVAGELFF.

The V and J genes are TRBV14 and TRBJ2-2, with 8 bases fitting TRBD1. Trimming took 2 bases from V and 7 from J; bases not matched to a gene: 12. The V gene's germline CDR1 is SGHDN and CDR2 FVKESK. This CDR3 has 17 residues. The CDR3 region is CASSQSGQGAIGGELFF. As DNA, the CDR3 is TGTGCCAGCAGCCAATCAGGGCAGGGGGCGATCGGCGGGGAGCTGTTTTTT. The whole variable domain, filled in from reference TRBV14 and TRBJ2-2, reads EAGVTQFPSHSVIEKGQTVTLRCDPISGHDNLYWYRRVMGKEIKFLLHFVKESKQDESGMPNNRFLAERTGGTYSTLKVQPAELEDSGVYFCASSQSGQGAIGGELFFGEGSRLTVL.

The CDR3 region has the DNA TGCGCCAGCAGCCAATATGGAGGTAACCCCTACGAGCAGTACTTC. It specifies CASSQYGGNPYEQYF. This chain uses TRBV4-1 with TRBJ2-7; D might be TRBD2 (5 bases). Trimming shortened V by 2 bases and J by 2 bases, and 13 bases separated the two germline ends. This CDR3 region has 15 residues. Germline V gene data show CDR1 as MGHRA and CDR2 as YSYEKL.

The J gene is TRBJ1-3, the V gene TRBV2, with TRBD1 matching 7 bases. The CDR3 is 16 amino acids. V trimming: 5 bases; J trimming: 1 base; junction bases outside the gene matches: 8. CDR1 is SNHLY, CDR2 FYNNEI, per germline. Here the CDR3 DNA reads TGTGCCAGCAGTTACCGTCAGGGGGTATCTGGAAACACCATATATTTT. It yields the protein CASSYRQGVSGNTIYF.

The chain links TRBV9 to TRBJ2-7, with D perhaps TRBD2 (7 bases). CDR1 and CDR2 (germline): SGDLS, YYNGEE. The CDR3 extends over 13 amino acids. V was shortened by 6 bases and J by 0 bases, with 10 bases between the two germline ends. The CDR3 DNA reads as TGTGCCAGCAACCGGGGGGCCTCCTACGAGCAGTACTTC. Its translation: CASNRGASYEQYF.

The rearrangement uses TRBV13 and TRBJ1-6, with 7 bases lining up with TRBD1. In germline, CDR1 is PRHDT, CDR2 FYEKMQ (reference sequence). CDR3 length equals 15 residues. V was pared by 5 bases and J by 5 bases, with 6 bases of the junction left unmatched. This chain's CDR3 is CASSRGGGDNSPLHF. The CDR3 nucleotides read TGTGCCAGCAGCCGAGGGGGCGGGGATAATTCACCCCTCCACTTT.

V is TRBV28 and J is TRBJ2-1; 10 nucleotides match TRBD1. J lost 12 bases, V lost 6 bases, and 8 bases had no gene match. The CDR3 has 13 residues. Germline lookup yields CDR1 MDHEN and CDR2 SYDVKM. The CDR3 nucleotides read TGTGCCAGCAGACCGGGACAGGGGTTTTTGCAGTTCTTC. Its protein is CASRPGQGFLQFF.

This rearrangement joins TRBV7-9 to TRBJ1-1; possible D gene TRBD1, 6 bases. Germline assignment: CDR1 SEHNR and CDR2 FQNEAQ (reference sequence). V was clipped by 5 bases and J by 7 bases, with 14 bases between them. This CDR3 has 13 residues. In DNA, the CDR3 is TGTGCCAGCAGCCCCCTGGGGGCCGGTGAAGCTTTCTTT. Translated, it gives CASSPLGAGEAFF.

The CDR3 DNA reads TGTGCCAGCCAGCTTTCGGACAGAGGGACAGGAGTTTACGAGCAGTACTTC. This encodes CASQLSDRGTGVYEQYF. The chain recombines TRBV12-1 with TRBJ2-7; the table assigns TRBD1, which was not confirmed against the DNA. TRBV12-1 is a listed pseudogene. The CDR3 length is 17 residues.

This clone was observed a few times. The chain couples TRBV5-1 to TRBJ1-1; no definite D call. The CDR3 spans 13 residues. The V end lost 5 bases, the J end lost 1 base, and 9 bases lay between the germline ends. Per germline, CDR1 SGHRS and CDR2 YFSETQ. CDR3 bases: TGCGCCAGCAGAGCTATTGGGAACACTGAAGCTTTCTTT. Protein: CASRAIGNTEAFF. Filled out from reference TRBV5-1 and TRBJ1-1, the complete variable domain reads KAGVTQTPRYLIKTRGQQVTLSCSPISGHRSVSWYQQTPGQGLQFLFEYFSETQRNKGNFPGRFSGRQFSNSRSEMNVSTLELGDSALYLCASRAIGNTEAFFGQGTRLTVV.

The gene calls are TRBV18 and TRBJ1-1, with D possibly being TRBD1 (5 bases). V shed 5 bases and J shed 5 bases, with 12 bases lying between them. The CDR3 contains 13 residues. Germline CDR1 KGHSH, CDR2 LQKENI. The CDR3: CASSSQEGTEAFF. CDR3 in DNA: TGTGCCAGCTCATCACAGGAGGGGACTGAAGCTTTCTTT.

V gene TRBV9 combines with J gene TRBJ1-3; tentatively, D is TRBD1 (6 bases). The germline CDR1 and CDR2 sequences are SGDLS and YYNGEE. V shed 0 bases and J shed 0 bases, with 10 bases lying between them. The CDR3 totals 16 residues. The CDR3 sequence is CASSVVQGSSGNTIYF. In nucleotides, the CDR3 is TGTGCCAGCAGCGTAGTTCAGGGGAGCTCTGGAAACACCATATATTTT.

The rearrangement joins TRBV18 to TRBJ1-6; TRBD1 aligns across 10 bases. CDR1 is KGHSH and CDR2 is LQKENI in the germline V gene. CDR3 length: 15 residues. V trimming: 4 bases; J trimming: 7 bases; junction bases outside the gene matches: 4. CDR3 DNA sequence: TGTGCCAGCTCACGGGGGGACAGGGGAAATTCACCCCTCCACTTT. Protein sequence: CASSRGDRGNSPLHF. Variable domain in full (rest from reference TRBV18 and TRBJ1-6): NAGVMQNPRHLVRRRGQEARLRCSPMKGHSHVYWYRQLPEEGLKFMVYLQKENIIDESGMPKERFSAEFPKEGPSILRIQQVVRGDSAAYFCASSRGDRGNSPLHFGNGTRLTVT.

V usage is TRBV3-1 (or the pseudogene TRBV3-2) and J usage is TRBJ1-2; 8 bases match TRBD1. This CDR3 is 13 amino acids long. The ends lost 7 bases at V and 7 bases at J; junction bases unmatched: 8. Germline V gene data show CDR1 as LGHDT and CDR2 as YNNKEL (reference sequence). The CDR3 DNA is TGTGCCAGCACCCTCCAGGGGGCCGGTGGCTACACCTTC. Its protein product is CASTLQGAGGYTF.

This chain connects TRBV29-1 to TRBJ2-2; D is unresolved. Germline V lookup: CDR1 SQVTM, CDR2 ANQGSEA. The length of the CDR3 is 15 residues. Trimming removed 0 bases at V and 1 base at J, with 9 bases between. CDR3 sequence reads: CSVEDLPGNTGELFF. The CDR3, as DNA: TGCAGCGTTGAAGATCTACCCGGGAACACCGGGGAGCTGTTTTTT.

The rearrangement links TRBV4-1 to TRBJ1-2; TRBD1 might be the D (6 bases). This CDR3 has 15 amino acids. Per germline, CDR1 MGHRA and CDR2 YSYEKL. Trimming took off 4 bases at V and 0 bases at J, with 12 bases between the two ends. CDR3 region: CASSPRTETNYGYTF. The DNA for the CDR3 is TGCGCCAGCAGCCCACGGACAGAAACTAACTATGGCTACACCTTC.

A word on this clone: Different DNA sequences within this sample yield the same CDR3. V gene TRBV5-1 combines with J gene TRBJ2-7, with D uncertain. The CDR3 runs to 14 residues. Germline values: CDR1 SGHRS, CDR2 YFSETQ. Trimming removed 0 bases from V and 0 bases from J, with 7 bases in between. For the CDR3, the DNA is TGCGCCAGCAGCTTGGTTCCAGGCTCCTACGAGCAGTACTTC. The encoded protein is CASSLVPGSYEQYF.

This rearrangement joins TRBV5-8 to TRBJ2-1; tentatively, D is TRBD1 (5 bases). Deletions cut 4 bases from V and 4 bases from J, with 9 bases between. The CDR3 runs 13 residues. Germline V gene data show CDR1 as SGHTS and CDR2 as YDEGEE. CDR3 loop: CASSLDSYNEQFF. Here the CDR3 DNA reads TGTGCCAGCAGCCTAGACAGTTACAATGAGCAGTTCTTC.

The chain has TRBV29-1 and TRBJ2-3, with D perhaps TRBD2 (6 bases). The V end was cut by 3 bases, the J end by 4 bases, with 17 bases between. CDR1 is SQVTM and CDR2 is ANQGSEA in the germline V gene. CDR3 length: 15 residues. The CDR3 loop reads CSVDVSGAKADTQYF. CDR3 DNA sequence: TGCAGCGTTGATGTATCGGGAGCAAAAGCAGATACGCAGTATTTT.

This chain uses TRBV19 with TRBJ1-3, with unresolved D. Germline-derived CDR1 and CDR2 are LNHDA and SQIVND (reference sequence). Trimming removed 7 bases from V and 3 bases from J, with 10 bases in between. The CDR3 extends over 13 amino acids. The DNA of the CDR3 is TGTGCCAGTATGTGGGGAGGTGGAAACACCATATATTTT. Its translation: CASMWGGGNTIYF. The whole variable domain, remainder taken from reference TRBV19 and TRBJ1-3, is DGGITQSPKYLFRKEGQNVTLSCEQNLNHDAMYWYRQDPGQGLRLIYYSQIVNDFQKGDIAEGYSVSREKKESFPLTVTSAQKNPTAFYLCASMWGGGNTIYFGEGSWLTVV.

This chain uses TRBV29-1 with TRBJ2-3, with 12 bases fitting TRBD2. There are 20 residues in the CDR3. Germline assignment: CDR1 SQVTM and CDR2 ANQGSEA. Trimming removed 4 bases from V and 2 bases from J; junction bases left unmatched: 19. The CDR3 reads CSVAQTRGASGRALTDTQYF. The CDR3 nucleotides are TGCAGCGTTGCTCAGACTCGGGGGGCTAGCGGGAGGGCGCTCACAGATACGCAGTATTTT.

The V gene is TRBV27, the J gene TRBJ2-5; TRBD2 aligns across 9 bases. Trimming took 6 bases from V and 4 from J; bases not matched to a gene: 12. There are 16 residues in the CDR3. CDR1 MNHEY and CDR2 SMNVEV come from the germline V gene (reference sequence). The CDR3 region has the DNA TGTGCCAGCAGCAGCCTTGGGGCGGGGGGGCGAGAGACCCAGTACTTC. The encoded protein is CASSSLGAGGRETQYF.

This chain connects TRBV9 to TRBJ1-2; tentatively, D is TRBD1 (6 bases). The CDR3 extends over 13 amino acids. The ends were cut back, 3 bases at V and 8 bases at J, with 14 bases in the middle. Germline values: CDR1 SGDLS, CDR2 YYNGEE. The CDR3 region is CASSAGTSSGYTF. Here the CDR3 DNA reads TGTGCCAGCAGCGCCGGGACATCGAGCGGCTACACCTTC.

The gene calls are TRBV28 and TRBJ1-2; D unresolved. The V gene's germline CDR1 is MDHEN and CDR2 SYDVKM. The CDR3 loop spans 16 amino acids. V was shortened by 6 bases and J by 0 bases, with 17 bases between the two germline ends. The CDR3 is CASRYDGLITNYGYTF. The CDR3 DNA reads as TGTGCCAGCAGATACGACGGACTGATAACTAACTATGGCTACACCTTC.